A single T cell receptor beta chain is shown here with its context. It has no known antigen specificity. No per-base quality is available; no much larger clone lies one base away. The data belong to a study of blood T cell repertoires in COVID-19 (dated by TCRdb to about 2020). Background on the whole study: The collaborator samples originated in the United States, Italy and Spain and spanned the acute and convalescent phases of COVID-19. The material from the prospective study consisted of cDNA or gDNA derived from T cells, B-cell-depleted T cells, or PBMCs. Deeply sampled blood TCRbeta repertoires from subjects exposed to, actively infected with, or recovered from COVID-19 were included in the dataset. The repertoires were made available in a free public database intended to serve as a resource for research on the immune response to SARS-CoV-2. The samples were drawn from two sources: the first 160 participants of the ongoing ImmuneRACE study, and fewer than 1,500 subjects contributed by 6 global collaborators. The sample metadata nearly always contained a de-identified subject ID, COVID-19 status, age in years and sex. Where available, HLA class I and class II types were taken from metadata supplied by the sample provider and were not determined by assay-based typing.

The full study reports these points: Clinical and demographic metadata were provided uncurated, with the amount varying by source and participant.

The CDR3 measures 12 amino acids from cysteine to phenylalanine. Of the read, only the CDR3 DNA is kept; its 36 bases are in frame from base 1. The CDR1 and CDR2 encoded by the germline V gene are ENHRY and SYGVKD. For this chain, trimming is 10 bases at the V end and 12 bases at the J end, and the number of junction bases without a gene match is 9. The immunoSEQ Assay, a bias-controlled multiplex PCR, was used to amplify TCRbeta CDR3 regions from genomic DNA. Per the authors' processing: Nucleated cell counts per sample were estimated from amplification of reference gene primers within the assay. Sequence reads were collapsed and filtered to measure the absolute abundance of every unique TCRbeta CDR3 rearrangement. Productive Simpson clonality was computed per sample as the square root of Simpson's diversity index over productive rearrangements. TCRdb limited this immuneACCESS table to in-frame rearrangements with V and J called. A share of clones is missing; checked studies link under half to unresolved V genes, and the rest is unexplained. D and trimming were read from the DNA, whereas the V and J calls and clone size are those reported in that table. A total of 90,000 to 120,000 clones appear in this sample, about 86% of them only once. The biggest ten clones account for 2% to 3% of the sample.

In the prospective study, participants were about 18 to 95 years old, resided in 24 geographic areas of the United States, and were enrolled through a virtual design. In the prospective study, cohorts were assigned on the basis of participant-reported clinical history obtained from a screening survey and a study questionnaire. Recovered participants in ImmuneRACE Cohort 3 were defined by two consecutive negative NP/OP PCR tests, clearance by a healthcare professional, or resolution of symptoms. In the prospective study, mobile phlebotomists collected whole blood, serum and a nasopharyngeal or oropharyngeal swab from each participant. Over a 2-month period, participants in the prospective study had the option of providing additional blood draws and questionnaires. Before DNA extraction, blood samples from the prospective study were shipped at room temperature or frozen.

The chain uses TRBV10-3 and TRBJ2-1; TRBD2 matches 10 bases in the middle. This clonotype originated in a woman aged 45 to 65 who had recovered from COVID-19. The sequenced sample was PBMCs or T cells enriched from blood (not recorded which). The bases are TGTGCCACCAAGGGTAGCGGGGGGCCGCAGTTCTTC. The resulting protein is CATKGSGGPQFF.